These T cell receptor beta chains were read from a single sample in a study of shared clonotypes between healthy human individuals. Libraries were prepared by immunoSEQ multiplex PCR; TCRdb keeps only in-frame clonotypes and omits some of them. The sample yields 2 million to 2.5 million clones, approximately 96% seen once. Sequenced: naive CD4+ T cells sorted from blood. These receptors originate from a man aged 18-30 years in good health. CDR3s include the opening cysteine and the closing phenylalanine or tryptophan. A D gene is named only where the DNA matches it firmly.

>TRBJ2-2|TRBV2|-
CASSEARVDTGELFF
TGTGCCAGCAGTGAAGCGCGGGTAGACACCGGGGAGCTGTTTTTT
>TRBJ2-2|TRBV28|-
CASSLTPGTQDGAGELFF
TGTGCCAGCAGTCTCACTCCCGGGACCCAGGACGGCGCCGGGGAGCTGTTTTTT
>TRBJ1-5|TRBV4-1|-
CASSPPGYSNQPQHF
TGCGCCAGCAGCCCCCCGGGGTATAGCAATCAGCCCCAGCATTTT
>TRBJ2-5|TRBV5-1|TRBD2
CASSLDLAGGETQYF
TGCGCCAGCAGCTTGGATCTAGCGGGAGGGGAGACCCAGTACTTC
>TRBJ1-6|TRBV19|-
CASSIEPVSNSPLHF
TGTGCCAGTAGTATAGAGCCGGTCTCAAATTCACCCCTCCACTTT
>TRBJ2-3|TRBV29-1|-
CSGGLQVGDTQYF
TGCAGCGGTGGCCTCCAGGTTGGGGATACGCAGTATTTT
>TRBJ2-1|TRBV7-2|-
CASSLYLGISYNEQFF
TGTGCCAGCAGCTTATATTTGGGGATCTCCTACAATGAGCAGTTCTTC
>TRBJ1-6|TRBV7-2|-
CASSFAANNSPLHF
TGTGCCAGCAGCTTTGCGGCAAATAATTCACCCCTCCACTTT
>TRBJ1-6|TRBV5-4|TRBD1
CASSLPGQGDSPLHF
TGTGCCAGCAGCCTACCGGGACAGGGTGATTCACCCCTCCACTTT
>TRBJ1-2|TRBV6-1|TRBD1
CASSENRGINYGYTF
TGTGCCAGCAGTGAAAACAGGGGAATAAACTATGGCTACACCTTC
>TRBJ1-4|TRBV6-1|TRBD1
CASRRGQGTNEKLFF
TGTGCCAGCAGGAGGGGGCAGGGGACTAATGAAAAACTGTTTTTT
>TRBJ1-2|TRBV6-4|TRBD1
CASSDQDRETNYGYTF
TGTGCCAGCAGTGACCAGGACAGGGAGACAAACTATGGCTACACCTTC
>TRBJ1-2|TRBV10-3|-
CAINPGSEDGYTF
TGTGCCATCAACCCAGGGTCGGAGGATGGCTACACCTTC
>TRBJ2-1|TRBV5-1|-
CASSYSRQYIDNEQFF
TGCGCCAGCAGCTACTCCCGACAATACATCGACAATGAGCAGTTCTTC
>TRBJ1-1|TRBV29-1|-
CSVYRRENTEAFF
TGCAGCGTTTACAGACGGGAGAACACTGAAGCTTTCTTT